The clone carrying this T cell receptor beta chain occurred a few times. Germline values: CDR1 SEHNR, CDR2 FQNEAQ (reference sequence). The ends were cut back, 4 bases at V and 0 bases at J, with 10 bases in the middle. This CDR3 is built from 14 residues. It was with unique molecular identifiers that the TCRbeta library was prepared. In TCRdb, the PCR reads were re-called with MiXCR into one record per CDR3 protein. The sample shows about 510,000 distinct CDR3 sequences, over 10% of them seen only once. This sample was taken from a study of T-cell reconstitution after alpha-beta-depleted transplantation in children.

This specimen was PBMCs, mostly from graft donor cells, taken 180 days after TCRalphabeta/CD19-depleted stem cell transplant. The J gene is TRBJ2-7, the V gene TRBV7-9, with D possibly TRBD1 on 6 matching bases. The receptor comes from a female patient under 10 years old who had a stem cell transplant for aplastic anemia, so the T cells may come from the graft donor. The CDR3: CASSSNRDSYEQYV. The CDR3 DNA follows: TGTGCCAGCAGCTCAAACAGGGACTCCTACGAGCAGTACGTC.